A selection of T cell receptor beta chains follows, all from one sample in a study of cytomegalovirus exposure and HLA in healthy donors. Data came from immunoSEQ multiplex PCR; TCRdb stores just in-frame clones and leaves some out. The sample records around 100,000 clones, 66% being singletons. Material for sequencing was PBMCs. The source is a woman between 45 and 65 years old in good health and CMV-seronegative. Each CDR3 is given with its conserved first and last residue. The D gene is left open where the match is weak. Some rows mark clone size as missing; the rest say once, few, many or name a class of expanded clone.

j_gene | v_gene | d_gene | abundance | CDR3aa | CDR3nt
TRBJ2-7 | TRBV16 | - | - | CASSPSAYEQYF | TGTGCCAGCAGCCCTTCAGCCTACGAGCAGTACTTC
TRBJ1-2 | TRBV4-1 | TRBD1 | - | CASSQDWGTGGASGYTF | TGCGCCAGCAGCCAAGATTGGGGGACAGGGGGCGCGTCTGGCTACACCTTC
TRBJ1-1 | TRBV10-3 | TRBD1 | - | CAISERFGTGATEAFF | TGTGCCATCAGTGAGAGGTTCGGGACAGGGGCAACTGAAGCTTTCTTT
TRBJ2-7 | TRBV25-1 | - | - | CASSVAAYEQYF | TGTGCCAGCAGTGTAGCCGCCTACGAGCAGTACTTC
TRBJ2-5 | TRBV18 | - | - | CASSPSPETQYF | TGTGCCAGCTCACCATCCCCTGAGACCCAGTACTTC
TRBJ2-5 | TRBV28 | - | - | CATNLYGTHQETQYF | TGTGCCACGAACCTCTATGGGACACACCAAGAGACCCAGTACTTC
TRBJ1-5 | TRBV19 | - | - | CASSIAGFSSNQPQHF | TGTGCCAGTAGTATAGCGGGGTTCTCGAGCAATCAGCCCCAGCATTTT
TRBJ2-1 | TRBV7-3 | TRBD2 | once | CASSLRGTSGIREQFF | TGTGCCAGCAGCTTAAGGGGGACTAGCGGGATACGTGAGCAGTTCTTC
TRBJ2-3 | TRBV4-1 | - | - | CASSHPGETDTQYF | TGCGCCAGCAGCCACCCGGGGGAAACAGATACGCAGTATTTT
TRBJ2-1 | TRBV7-2 | TRBD2 | - | CASSLIGLAVSYNEQFF | TGTGCCAGCAGCTTAATCGGACTAGCGGTTTCCTACAATGAGCAGTTCTTC
TRBJ2-5 | TRBV5-1 | TRBD2 | once | CASSTQGGDFQETQYF | TGCGCCAGCAGCACGCAGGGAGGGGATTTCCAAGAGACCCAGTACTTC
TRBJ1-5 | TRBV5-8 | TRBD1 | - | CASSGTANQPQHF | TGTGCCAGCAGCGGGACAGCCAATCAGCCCCAGCATTTT
TRBJ2-1 | TRBV6-1 | - | - | CASSEAPTYNEQFF | TGTGCCAGCAGTGAAGCCCCTACGTACAATGAGCAGTTCTTC
TRBJ1-5 | TRBV7-9 | TRBD1 | - | CASSSSRDSDNQPQHF | TGTGCCAGCAGCTCGTCCCGGGACAGCGACAATCAGCCCCAGCATTTT
TRBJ2-3 | TRBV10-1 | - | - | CASSESGNPTDTQYF | TGCGCCAGCAGTGAGTCGGGCAATCCCACAGATACGCAGTATTTT
TRBJ2-7 | TRBV19 | - | - | CASSIFAAEFYEQYF | TGTGCCAGTAGTATCTTCGCGGCAGAATTCTACGAGCAGTACTTC
TRBJ2-5 | TRBV9 | TRBD2 | once | CASSVGVAGEETQYF | TGTGCCAGCAGCGTAGGGGTAGCGGGAGAAGAGACCCAGTACTTC
TRBJ2-7 | TRBV11-3 | - | - | CASSLVYRFYEQYF | TGTGCCAGCAGCTTAGTTTACAGATTCTACGAGCAGTACTTC
TRBJ1-5 | TRBV2 | - | - | CASSESLNQPQHF | TGTGCCAGCAGTGAAAGCCTAAATCAGCCCCAGCATTTT
TRBJ2-5 | TRBV10-1 | TRBD2 | - | CASSESIGGASETQYF | TGCGCCAGCAGTGAGTCTATCGGGGGGGCCTCGGAGACCCAGTACTTC
TRBJ2-5 | TRBV5-6 | TRBD2 | few | CASSLDGRAGETQYF | TGTGCCAGCAGCTTGGACGGGAGGGCCGGTGAGACCCAGTACTTC
TRBJ2-2 | TRBV19 | - | - | CASRIRGGTGELFF | TGTGCCAGTAGGATCAGAGGGGGCACCGGGGAGCTGTTTTTT